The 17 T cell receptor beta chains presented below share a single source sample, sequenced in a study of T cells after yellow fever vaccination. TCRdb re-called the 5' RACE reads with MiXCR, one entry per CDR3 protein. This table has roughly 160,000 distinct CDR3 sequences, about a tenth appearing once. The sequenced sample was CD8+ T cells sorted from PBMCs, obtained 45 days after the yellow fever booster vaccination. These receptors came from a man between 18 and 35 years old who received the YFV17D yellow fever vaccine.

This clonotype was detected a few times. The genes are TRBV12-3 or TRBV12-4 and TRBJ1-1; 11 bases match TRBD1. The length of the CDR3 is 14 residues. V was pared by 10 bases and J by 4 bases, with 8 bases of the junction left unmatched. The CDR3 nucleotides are TGTGCCACCATGAGGGGGACAGGGGGCACTGAAGCTTTCTTT. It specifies CATMRGTGGTEAFF.

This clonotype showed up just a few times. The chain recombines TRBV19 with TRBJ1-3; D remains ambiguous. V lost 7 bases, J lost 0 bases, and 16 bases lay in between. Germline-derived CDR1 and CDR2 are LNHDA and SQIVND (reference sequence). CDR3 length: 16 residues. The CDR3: CASTLTRITSGNTIYF. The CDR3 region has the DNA TGTGCCAGTACTCTGACCCGAATTACCTCTGGAAACACCATATATTTT.

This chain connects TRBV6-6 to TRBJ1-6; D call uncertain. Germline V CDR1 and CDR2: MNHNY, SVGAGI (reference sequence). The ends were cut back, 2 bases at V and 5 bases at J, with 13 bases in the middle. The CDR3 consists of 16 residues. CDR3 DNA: TGTGCCAGCAGTTACAGGGCTCCCTTAAATAATTCACCCCTCCACTTT. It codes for CASSYRAPLNNSPLHF.

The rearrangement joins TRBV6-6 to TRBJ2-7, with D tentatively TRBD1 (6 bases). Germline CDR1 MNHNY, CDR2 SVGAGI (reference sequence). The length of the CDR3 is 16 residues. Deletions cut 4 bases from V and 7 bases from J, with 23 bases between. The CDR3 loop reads CASSSPLGHGPQEQYF. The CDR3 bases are TGTGCCAGCAGTTCTCCCTTGGGACACGGCCCCCAGGAGCAGTACTTC.

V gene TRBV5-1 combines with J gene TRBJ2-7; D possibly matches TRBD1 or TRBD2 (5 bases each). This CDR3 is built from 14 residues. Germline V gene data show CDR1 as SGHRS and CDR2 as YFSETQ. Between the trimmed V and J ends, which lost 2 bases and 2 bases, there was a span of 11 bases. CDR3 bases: TGCGCCAGCAGCTTTAGGGACGCAGCCTACGAGCAGTACGTC. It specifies CASSFRDAAYEQYV.

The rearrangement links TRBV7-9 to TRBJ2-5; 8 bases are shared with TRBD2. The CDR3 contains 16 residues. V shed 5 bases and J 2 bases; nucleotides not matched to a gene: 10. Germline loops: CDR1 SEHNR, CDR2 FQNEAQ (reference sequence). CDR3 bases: TGTGCCAGCAGCGTTCCCACTAGCGGACGGCAAGAGACCCAGTACTTC. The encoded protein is CASSVPTSGRQETQYF.

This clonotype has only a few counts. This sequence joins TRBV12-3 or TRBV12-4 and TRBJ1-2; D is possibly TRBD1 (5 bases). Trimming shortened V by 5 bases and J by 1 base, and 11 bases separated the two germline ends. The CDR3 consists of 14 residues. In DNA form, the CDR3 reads TGTGCCAGCAGTCCAGAGGGACGTAACTATGGCTACACCTTC. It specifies CASSPEGRNYGYTF.

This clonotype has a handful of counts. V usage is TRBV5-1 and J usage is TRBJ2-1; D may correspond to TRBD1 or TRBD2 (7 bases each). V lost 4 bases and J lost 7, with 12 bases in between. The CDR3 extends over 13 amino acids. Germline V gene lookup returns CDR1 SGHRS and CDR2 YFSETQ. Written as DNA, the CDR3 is TGCGCCAGCAGCCCCAGGGGGGGGAATGAGCAGTTCTTC. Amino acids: CASSPRGGNEQFF.

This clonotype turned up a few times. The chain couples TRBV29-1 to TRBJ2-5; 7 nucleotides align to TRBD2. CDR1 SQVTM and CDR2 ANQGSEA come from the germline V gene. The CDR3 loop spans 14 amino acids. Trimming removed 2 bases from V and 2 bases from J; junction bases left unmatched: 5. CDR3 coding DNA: TGCAGCGTTGAACGGCTAGCGGAACAAGAGACCCAGTACTTC. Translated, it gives CSVERLAEQETQYF.

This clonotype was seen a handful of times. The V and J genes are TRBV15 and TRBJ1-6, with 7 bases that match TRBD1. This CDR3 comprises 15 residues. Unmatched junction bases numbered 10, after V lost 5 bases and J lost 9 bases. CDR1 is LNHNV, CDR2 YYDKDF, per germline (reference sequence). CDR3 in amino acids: CATSSRQGGGSPLHF. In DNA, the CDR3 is TGTGCCACCAGCTCAAGACAGGGTGGGGGTTCACCCCTCCACTTT.

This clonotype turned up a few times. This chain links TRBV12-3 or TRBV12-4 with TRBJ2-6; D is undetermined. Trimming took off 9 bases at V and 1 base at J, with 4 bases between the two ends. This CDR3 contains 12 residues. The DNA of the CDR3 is TGTGCCAGTCTGTCTGGGGCCAACGTCCTGACTTTC. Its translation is CASLSGANVLTF.

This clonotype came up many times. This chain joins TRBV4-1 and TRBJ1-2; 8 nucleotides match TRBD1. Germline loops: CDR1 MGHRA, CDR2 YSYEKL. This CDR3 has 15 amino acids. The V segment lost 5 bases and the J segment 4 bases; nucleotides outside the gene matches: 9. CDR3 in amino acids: CASSTRTGLGYGYTF. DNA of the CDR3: TGCGCCAGCAGCACACGGACAGGGTTAGGCTATGGCTACACCTTC.

In DNA form, the CDR3 reads TGTGCCAGCAGTTTATACGGGACTAGCGGTTACAATGAGCAGTTCTTC. The encoded protein is CASSLYGTSGYNEQFF. This chain links TRBV27 with TRBJ2-1, with TRBD2 matching over 11 bases. There are 16 residues in the CDR3. The germline V gene has CDR1 MNHEY and CDR2 SMNVEV (reference sequence). With V trimmed by 1 base and J by 4 bases, 3 bases remained unmatched.

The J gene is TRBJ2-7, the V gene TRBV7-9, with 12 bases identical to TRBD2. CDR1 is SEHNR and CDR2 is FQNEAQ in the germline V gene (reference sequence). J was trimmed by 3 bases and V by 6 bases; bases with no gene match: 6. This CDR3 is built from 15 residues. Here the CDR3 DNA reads TGTGCCAGCAGTTCCGGACTAGCGGGGATCTACGAGCAGTACTTC. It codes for CASSSGLAGIYEQYF.

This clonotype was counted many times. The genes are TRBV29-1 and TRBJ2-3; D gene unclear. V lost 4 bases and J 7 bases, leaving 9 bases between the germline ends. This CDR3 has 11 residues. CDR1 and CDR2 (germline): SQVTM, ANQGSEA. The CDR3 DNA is TGCAGCGTTGCTTCACTGTATACGCAGTATTTT. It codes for CSVASLYTQYF.

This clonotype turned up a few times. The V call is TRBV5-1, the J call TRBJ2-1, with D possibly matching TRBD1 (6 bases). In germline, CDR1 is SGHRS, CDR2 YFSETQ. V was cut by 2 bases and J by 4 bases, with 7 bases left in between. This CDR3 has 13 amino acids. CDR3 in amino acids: CASSFGQYNEQFF. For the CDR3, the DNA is TGCGCCAGCAGCTTCGGACAGTACAATGAGCAGTTCTTC.

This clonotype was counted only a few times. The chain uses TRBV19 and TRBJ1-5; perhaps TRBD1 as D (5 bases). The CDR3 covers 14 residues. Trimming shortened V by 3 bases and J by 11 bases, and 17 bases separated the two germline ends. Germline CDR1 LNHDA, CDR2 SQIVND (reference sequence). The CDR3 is CASSILGGFGTQHF. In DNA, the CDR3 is TGTGCCAGTAGTATTTTGGGGGGATTCGGGACCCAGCATTTT. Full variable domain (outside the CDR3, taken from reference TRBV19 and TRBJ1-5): DGGITQSPKYLFRKEGQNVTLSCEQNLNHDAMYWYRQDPGQGLRLIYYSQIVNDFQKGDIAEGYSVSREKKESFPLTVTSAQKNPTAFYLCASSILGGFGTQHFGDGTRLSIL.